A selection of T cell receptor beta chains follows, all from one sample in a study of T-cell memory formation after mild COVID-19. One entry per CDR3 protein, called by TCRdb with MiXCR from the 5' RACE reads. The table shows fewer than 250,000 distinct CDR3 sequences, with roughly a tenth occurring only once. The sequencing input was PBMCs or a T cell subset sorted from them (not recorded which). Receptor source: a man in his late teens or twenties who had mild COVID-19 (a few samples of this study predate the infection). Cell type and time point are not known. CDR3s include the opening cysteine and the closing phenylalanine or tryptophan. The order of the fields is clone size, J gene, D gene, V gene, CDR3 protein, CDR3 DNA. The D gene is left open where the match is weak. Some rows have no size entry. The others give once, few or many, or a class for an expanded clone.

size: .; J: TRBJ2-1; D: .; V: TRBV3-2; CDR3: CASSQDAGPAYNEQFF; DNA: TGTGCCAGCAGCCAAGATGCCGGTCCCGCCTACAATGAGCAGTTCTTC
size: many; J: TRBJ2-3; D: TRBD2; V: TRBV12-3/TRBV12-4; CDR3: CASSSTDLAGVTDTQYF; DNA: TGTGCCAGCAGTTCCACCGATCTAGCGGGGGTAACAGATACGCAGTATTTT
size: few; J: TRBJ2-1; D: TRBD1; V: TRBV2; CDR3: CASSEARTGGDEQFF; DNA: TGTGCCAGCAGTGAAGCGAGGACAGGGGGCGATGAGCAGTTCTTC
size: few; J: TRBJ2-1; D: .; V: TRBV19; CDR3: CASSLSFSGGYNEQFF; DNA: TGTGCCAGTAGTTTGTCATTTAGCGGCGGCTACAATGAGCAGTTCTTC
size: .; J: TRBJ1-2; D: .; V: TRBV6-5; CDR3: CASSYQSVLPYGYTF; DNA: TGTGCCAGCAGTTACCAGTCAGTATTACCCTATGGCTACACCTTC
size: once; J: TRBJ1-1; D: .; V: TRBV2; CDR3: CASRSGRLNTEAFF; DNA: TGTGCCAGCAGATCGGGACGGTTGAACACTGAAGCTTTCTTT
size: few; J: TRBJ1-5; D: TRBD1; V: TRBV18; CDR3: CASSSGQPVNQPQHF; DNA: TGTGCCAGCTCATCGGGACAGCCTGTTAATCAGCCCCAGCATTTT
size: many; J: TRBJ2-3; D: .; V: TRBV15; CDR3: CATSTGSGGLTDTQYF; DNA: TGTGCCACCAGCACTGGGAGCGGAGGCCTCACAGATACGCAGTATTTT
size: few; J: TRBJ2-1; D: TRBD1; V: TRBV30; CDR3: CAWKRGLGRNYNEQFF; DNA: TGTGCCTGGAAGAGGGGGCTGGGCAGAAACTACAATGAGCAGTTCTTC
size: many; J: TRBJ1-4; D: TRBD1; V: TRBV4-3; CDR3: CASSLDRAYNEKLFF; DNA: TGCGCCAGCAGCCTCGACAGGGCCTATAATGAAAAACTGTTTTTT
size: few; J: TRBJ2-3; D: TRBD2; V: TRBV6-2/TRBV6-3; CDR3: CASSYSGGNTDTQYF; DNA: TGTGCCAGCAGTTACTCGGGGGGGAACACAGATACGCAGTATTTT
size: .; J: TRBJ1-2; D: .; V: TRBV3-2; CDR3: CASSHVRLNYTF; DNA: TGTGCCAGCAGCCATGTCAGGCTTAACTACACCTTC
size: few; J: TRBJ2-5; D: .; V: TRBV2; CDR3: CASQEDALETQYF; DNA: TGTGCCAGCCAAGAAGACGCATTGGAGACCCAGTACTTC
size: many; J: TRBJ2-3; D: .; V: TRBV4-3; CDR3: CASSQEPQDTDTQYF; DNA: TGCGCCAGCAGCCAAGAACCCCAGGACACAGATACGCAGTATTTT
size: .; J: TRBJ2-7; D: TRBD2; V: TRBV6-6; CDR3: CASSYPSGGVYF; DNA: TGTGCCAGCAGTTACCCTAGCGGGGGCGTTTACTTC
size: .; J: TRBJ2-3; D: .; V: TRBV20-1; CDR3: CSDSDTQYF; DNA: TGCAGTGACTCAGATACGCAGTATTTT
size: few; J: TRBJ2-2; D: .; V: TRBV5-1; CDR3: CASSWGGQSNTGELFF; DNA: TGCGCCAGCAGCTGGGGGGGACAGAGTAACACCGGGGAGCTGTTTTTT
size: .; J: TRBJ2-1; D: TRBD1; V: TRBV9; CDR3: CASRGSGQGGNEQFF; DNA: TGTGCCAGCAGGGGTTCTGGACAGGGAGGAAATGAGCAGTTCTTC
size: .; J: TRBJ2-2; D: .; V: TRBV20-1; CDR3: CSARDSLNTGELFF; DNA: TGCAGTGCTAGAGACAGCCTGAACACCGGGGAGCTGTTTTTT
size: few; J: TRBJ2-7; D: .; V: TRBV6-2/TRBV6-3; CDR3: CASSTTRPSYEQYF; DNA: TGTGCCAGCAGTACGACTAGGCCGTCCTACGAGCAGTACTTC
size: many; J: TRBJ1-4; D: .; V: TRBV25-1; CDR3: CASSERRGGPNEKLFF; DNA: TGTGCCAGCAGTGAGAGGAGAGGTGGACCTAATGAAAAACTGTTTTTT
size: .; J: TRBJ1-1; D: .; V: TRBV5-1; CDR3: CASSLAGVPEAFF; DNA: TGCGCCAGCAGCTTGGCCGGGGTGCCCGAAGCTTTCTTT
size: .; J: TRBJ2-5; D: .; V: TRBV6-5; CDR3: CASTPNWETQYF; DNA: TGTGCCAGCACCCCCAACTGGGAGACCCAGTACTTC
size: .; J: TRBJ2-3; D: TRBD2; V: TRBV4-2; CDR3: CASSGGSGNTDTQYF; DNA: TGTGCCAGCAGCGGAGGTAGCGGGAATACAGATACGCAGTATTTT
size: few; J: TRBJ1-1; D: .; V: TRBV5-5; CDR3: CASSRGHSANTEAFF; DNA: TGTGCCAGCAGCAGAGGACATTCCGCAAACACTGAAGCTTTCTTT
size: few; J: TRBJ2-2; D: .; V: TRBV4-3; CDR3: CASSQNVRDTGELFF; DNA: TGCGCCAGCAGCCAAAACGTCAGAGACACCGGGGAGCTGTTTTTT
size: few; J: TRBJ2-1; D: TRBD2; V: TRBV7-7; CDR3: CASSRGLAGYGGEQFF; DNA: TGTGCTAGCAGCCGGGGACTAGCGGGGTATGGGGGTGAGCAGTTCTTC
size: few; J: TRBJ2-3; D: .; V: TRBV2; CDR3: CASSEGSGTQYF; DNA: TGTGCCAGCAGTGAAGGGTCGGGTACGCAGTATTTT
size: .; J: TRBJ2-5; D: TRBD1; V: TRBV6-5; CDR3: CASSTTGAKTQYF; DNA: TGTGCCAGCAGCACGACAGGGGCGAAGACCCAGTACTTC
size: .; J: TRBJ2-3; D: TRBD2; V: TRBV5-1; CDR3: CASSFILADTDTQYF; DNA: TGCGCCAGCAGCTTTATTCTAGCGGACACAGATACGCAGTATTTT